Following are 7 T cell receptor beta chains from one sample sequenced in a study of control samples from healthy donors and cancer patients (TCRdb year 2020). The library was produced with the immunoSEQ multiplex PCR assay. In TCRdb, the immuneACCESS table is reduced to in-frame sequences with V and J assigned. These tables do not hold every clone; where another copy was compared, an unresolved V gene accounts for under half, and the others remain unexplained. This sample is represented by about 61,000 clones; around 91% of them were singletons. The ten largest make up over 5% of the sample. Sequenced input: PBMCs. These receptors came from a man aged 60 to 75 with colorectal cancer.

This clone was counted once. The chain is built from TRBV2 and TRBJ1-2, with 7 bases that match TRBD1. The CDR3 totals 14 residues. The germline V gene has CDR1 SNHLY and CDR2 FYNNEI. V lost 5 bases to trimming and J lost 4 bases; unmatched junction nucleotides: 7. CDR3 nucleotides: TGTGCCAGCAGTACTTCAGGGGGGGCCTATGGCTACACCTTC. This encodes CASSTSGGAYGYTF. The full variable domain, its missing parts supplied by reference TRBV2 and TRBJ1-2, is EPEVTQTPSHQVTQMGQEVILRCVPISNHLYFYWYRQILGQKVEFLVSFYNNEISEKSEIFDDQFSVERPDGSNFTLKIRSTKLEDSAMYFCASSTSGGAYGYTFGSGTRLTVV.

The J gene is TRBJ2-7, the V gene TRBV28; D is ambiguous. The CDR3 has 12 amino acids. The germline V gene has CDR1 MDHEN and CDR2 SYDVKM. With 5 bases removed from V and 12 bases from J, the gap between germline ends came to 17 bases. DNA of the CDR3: TGTGCCAGCAGTCGGAGTAATATTGGCACGTACTTC. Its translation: CASSRSNIGTYF.

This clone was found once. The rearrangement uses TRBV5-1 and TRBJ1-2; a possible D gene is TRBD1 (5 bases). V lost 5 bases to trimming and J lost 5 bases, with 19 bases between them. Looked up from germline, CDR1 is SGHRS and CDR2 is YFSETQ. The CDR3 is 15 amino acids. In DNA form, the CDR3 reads TGCGCCAGCAGGAAAATCGAGACAGACCATTATGGCTACACCTTC. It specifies CASRKIETDHYGYTF.

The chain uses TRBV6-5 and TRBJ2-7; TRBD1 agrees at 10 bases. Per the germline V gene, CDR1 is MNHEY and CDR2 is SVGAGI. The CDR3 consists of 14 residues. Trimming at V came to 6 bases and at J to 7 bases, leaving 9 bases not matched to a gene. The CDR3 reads CASSARDRGMEQYF. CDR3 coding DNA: TGTGCCAGCAGCGCCCGGGACAGGGGTATGGAGCAGTACTTC.

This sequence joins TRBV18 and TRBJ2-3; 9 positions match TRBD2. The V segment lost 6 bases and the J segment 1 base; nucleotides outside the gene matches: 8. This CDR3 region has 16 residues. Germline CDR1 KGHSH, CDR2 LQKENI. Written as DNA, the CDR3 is TGTGCCAGCTCCCCCGCTAGCGGGGTCCGCACAGATACGCAGTATTTT. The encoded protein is CASSPASGVRTDTQYF.

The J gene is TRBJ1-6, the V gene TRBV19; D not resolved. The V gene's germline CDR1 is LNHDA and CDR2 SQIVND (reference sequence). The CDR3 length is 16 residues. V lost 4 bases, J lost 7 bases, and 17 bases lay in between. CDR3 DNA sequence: TGTGCCAGTAGTAACCGGGGAAAGACGGGCAATTCACCCCTCCACTTT. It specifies CASSNRGKTGNSPLHF.

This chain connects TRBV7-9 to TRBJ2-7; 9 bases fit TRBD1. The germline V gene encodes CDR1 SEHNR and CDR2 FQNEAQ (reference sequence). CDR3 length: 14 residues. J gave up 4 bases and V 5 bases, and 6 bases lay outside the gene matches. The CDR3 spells CASSPGTGIYEQYF. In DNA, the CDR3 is TGTGCCAGCAGCCCTGGGACAGGGATTTACGAGCAGTACTTC.